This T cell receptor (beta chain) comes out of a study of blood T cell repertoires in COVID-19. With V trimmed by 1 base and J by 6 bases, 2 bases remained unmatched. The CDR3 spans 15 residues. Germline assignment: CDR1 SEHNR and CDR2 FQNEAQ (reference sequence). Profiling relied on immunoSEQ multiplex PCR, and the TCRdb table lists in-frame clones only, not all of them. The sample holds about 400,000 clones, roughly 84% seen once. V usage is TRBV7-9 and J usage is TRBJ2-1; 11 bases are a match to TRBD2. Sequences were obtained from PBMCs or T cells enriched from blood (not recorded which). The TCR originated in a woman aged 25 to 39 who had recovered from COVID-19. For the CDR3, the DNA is TGTGCCAGCAGCTTAGTAACTAGCGGGAGCAATGAGCAGTTCTTC. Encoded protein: CASSLVTSGSNEQFF.